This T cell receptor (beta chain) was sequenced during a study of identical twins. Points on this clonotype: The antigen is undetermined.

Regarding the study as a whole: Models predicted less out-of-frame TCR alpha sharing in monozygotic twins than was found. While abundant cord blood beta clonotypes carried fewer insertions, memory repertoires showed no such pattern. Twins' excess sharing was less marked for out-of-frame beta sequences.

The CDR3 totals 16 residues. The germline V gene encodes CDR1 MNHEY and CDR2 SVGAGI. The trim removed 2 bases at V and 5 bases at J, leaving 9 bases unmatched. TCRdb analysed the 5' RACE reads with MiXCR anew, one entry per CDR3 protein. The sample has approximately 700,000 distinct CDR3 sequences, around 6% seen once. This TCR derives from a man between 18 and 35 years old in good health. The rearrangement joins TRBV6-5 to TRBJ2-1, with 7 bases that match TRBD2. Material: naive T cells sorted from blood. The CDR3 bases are TGTGCCAGCAGTTACGCGGCGGGAGAGGGGCACAATGAGCAGTTCTTC. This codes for CASSYAAGEGHNEQFF.